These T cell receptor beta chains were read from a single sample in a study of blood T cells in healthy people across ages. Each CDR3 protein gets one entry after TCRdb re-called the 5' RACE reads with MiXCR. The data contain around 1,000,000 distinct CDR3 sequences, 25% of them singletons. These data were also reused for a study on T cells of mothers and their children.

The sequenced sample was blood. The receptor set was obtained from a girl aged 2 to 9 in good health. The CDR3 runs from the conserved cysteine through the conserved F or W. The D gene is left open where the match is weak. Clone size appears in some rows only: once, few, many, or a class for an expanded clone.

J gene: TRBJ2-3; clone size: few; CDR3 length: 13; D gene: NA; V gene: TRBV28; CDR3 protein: CATTISRTDTQYF; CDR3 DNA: TGTGCCACCACCATTTCCCGCACAGATACGCAGTATTTT
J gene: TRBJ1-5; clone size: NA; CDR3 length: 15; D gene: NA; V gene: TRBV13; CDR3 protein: CASSLVGQGQQPQHF; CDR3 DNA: TGTGCCAGCAGCTTGGTTGGGCAGGGGCAACAGCCCCAGCATTTT
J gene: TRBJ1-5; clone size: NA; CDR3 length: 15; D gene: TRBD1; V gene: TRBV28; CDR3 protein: CASSLRVQGNQSQHF; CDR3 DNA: TGTGCCAGCAGTTTAAGAGTACAGGGGAACCAGTCCCAGCATTTT
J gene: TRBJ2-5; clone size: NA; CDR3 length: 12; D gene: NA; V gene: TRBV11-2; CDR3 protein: CASIGTQETQYF; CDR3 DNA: TGTGCCAGCATAGGGACACAAGAGACCCAGTACTTC
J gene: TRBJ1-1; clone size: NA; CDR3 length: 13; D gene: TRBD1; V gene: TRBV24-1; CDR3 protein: CATSDNTGAEAFF; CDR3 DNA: TGTGCCACCAGTGATAATACAGGGGCTGAAGCTTTCTTT
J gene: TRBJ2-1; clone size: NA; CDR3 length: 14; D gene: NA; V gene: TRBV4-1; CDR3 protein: CASSQASSGVEQFF; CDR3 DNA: TGCGCCAGCAGCCAAGCGTCGTCGGGCGTTGAGCAGTTCTTC
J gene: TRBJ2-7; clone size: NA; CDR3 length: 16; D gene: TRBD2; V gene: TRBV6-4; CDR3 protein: CASSGQGLTFSYEQYF; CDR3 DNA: TGTGCCAGCAGTGGGCAGGGACTAACCTTCTCCTACGAGCAGTACTTC
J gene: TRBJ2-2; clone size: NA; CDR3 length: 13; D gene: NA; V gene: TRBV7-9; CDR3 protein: CASTVDRAGELFF; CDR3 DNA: TGTGCCAGCACCGTGGACAGAGCCGGGGAGCTGTTTTTT
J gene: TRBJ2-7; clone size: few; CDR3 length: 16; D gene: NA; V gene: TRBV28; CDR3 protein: CASSTIAGPSSYEQYF; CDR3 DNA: TGTGCCAGCAGCACCATCGCGGGACCAAGCTCCTACGAGCAGTACTTC
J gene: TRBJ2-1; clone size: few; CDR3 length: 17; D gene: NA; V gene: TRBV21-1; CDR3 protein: CASSTYWGGQGPNEQFF; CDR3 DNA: TGTGCCAGCAGCACTTATTGGGGCGGACAGGGCCCGAATGAGCAGTTCTTC
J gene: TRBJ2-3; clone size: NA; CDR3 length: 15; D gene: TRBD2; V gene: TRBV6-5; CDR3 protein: CASSPTTSGRPTQYF; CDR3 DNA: TGTGCCAGCAGTCCCACGACTAGCGGGAGGCCTACGCAGTATTTT
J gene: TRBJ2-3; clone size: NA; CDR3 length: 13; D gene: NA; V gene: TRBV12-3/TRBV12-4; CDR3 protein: CASSFVRADTEYF; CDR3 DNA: TGTGCCAGCAGTTTTGTGAGAGCAGATACGGAATATTTT
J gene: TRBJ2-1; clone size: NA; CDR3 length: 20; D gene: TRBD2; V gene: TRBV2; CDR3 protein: CASSGTRPGTSGTPYNEQFF; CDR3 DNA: TGTGCCAGCAGTGGGACGAGACCCGGGACTAGCGGGACCCCCTACAATGAGCAGTTCTTC
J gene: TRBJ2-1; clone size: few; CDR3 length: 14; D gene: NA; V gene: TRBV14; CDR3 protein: CASSPWDTYNEQFF; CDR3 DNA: TGTGCCAGCAGCCCTTGGGACACCTACAATGAGCAGTTCTTC
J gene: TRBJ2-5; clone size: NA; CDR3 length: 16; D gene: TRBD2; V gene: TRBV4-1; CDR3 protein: CASSQVASGAKETQYF; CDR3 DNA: TGCGCCAGCAGCCAAGTGGCTAGCGGGGCTAAAGAGACCCAGTACTTC
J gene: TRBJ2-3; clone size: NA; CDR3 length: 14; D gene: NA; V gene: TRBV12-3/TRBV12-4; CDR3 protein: CASNSGLSTDTQYF; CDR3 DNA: TGTGCCAGCAACAGCGGGCTTAGCACGGATACGCAGTATTTT
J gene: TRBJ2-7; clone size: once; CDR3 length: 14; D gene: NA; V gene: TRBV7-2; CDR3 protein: CASSEEGGTYEQYF; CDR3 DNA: TGTGCCAGCAGCGAGGAAGGGGGGACCTACGAGCAGTACTTC
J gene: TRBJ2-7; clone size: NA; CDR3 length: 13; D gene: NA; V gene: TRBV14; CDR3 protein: CASSQATIYEQYF; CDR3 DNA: TGTGCCAGCAGCCAAGCGACCATCTACGAGCAGTACTTC
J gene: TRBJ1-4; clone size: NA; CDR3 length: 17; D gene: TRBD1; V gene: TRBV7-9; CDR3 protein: CASSLPGQGRLNEKLFF; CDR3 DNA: TGTGCCAGCAGCCTCCCGGGACAGGGGAGACTTAATGAAAAACTGTTTTTT
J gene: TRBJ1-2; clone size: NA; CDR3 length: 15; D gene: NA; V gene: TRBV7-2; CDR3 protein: CASSLLRREIYGYTF; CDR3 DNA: TGTGCCAGCAGCTTACTGAGACGAGAGATCTATGGCTACACCTTC
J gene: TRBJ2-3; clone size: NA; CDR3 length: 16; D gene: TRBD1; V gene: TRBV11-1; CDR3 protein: CASSFLFGQGKDTQYF; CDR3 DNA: TGTGCCAGCAGCTTCCTATTCGGACAGGGAAAAGATACGCAGTATTTT
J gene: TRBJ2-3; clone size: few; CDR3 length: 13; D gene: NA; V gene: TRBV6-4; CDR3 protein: CASSHYPGDTQYF; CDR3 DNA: TGTGCCAGCAGTCATTACCCGGGGGATACGCAGTATTTT
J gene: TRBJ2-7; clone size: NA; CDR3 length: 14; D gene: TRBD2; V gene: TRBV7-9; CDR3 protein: CASSFETSRYEQYF; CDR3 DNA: TGTGCCAGCAGCTTTGAGACTAGCAGGTACGAGCAGTACTTC
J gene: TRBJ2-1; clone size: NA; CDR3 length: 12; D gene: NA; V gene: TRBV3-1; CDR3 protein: CASSQVENEQFF; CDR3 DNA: TGTGCCAGCAGCCAAGTAGAAAATGAGCAGTTCTTC
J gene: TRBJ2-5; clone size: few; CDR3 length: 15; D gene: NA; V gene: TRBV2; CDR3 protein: CASSDGVAMGETQYF; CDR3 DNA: TGTGCCAGCAGTGATGGGGTGGCGATGGGAGAGACCCAGTACTTC
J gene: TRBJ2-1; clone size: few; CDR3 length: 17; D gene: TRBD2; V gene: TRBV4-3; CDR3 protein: CASSQGLRGGAYNEQFF; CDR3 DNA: TGCGCCAGCAGCCAAGGGCTTCGCGGGGGGGCTTACAATGAGCAGTTCTTC
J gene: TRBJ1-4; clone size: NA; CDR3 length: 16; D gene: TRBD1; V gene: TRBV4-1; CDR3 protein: CASSQRGQGIGAKLFF; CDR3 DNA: TGCGCCAGCAGCCAGAGGGGACAGGGGATAGGTGCAAAACTGTTTTTT
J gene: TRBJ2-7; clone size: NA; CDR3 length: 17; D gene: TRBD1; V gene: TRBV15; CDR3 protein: CATSRWAIGQGRHEQYF; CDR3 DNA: TGTGCCACCAGCAGGTGGGCTATAGGACAGGGGAGGCACGAGCAGTACTTC
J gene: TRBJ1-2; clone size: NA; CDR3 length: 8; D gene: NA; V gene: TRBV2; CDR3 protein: CASNPYTF; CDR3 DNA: TGTGCCAGCAACCCTTACACCTTC
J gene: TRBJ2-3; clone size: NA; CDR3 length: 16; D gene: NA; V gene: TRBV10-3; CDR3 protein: CASSGVAGAYTDTQYF; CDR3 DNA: TGTGCCAGCTCTGGCGTGGCGGGGGCCTACACAGATACGCAGTATTTT
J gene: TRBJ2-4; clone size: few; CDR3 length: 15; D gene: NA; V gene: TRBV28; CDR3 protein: CASSFNYLAKNIQYF; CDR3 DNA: TGTGCCAGCAGTTTTAACTATTTAGCCAAAAACATTCAGTACTTC
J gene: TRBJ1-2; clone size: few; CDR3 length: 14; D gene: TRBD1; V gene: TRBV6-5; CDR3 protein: CASTQRRGLDGYTF; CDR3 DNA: TGTGCCAGCACCCAAAGAAGGGGGCTCGATGGCTACACCTTC
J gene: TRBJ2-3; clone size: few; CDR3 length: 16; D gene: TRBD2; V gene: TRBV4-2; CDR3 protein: CASSPRASGTTDTQYF; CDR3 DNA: TGTGCCAGCAGCCCTCGGGCTAGCGGGACGACAGATACGCAGTATTTT
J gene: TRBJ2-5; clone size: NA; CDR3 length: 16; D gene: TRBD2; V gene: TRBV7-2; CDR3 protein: CASSDRTSGGGETQYF; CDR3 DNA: TGTGCCAGCAGCGACCGGACTAGCGGGGGGGGAGAGACCCAGTACTTC
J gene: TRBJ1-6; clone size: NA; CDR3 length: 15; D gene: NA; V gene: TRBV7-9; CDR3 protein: CASSPPDLPHSPLHF; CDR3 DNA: TGCGCCAGCAGCCCGCCCGACTTACCCCATTCACCCCTCCACTTT
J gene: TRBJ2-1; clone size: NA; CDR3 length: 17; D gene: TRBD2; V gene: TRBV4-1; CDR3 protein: CASSQDGTSGYYNEQFF; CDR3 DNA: TGCGCCAGCAGCCAAGATGGGACTAGCGGATACTACAATGAGCAGTTCTTC
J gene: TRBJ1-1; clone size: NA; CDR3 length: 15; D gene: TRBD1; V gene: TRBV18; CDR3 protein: CASSLEGQGNTEAFF; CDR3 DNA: TGTGCCAGCTCACTAGAAGGACAGGGGAACACTGAAGCTTTCTTT
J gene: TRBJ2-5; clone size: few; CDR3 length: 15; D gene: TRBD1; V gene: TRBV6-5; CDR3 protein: CAGSGTGELGETQYF; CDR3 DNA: TGTGCCGGCAGTGGGACAGGGGAACTTGGAGAGACCCAGTACTTC
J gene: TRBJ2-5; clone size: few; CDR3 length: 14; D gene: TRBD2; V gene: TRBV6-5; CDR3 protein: CASRRGLAVETQYF; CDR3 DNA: TGTGCCAGCAGGCGGGGACTAGCGGTAGAGACCCAGTACTTC
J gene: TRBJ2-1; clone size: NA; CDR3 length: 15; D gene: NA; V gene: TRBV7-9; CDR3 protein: CASATWSGVDNEQFF; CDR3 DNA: TGTGCCAGCGCAACCTGGTCTGGGGTGGATAATGAGCAGTTCTTC
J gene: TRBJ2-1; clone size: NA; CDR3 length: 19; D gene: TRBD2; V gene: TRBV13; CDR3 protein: CASSFGLAGPGSSYNEQFF; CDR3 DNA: TGTGCCAGCAGCTTCGGGCTAGCGGGGCCGGGCTCCTCCTACAATGAGCAGTTCTTC
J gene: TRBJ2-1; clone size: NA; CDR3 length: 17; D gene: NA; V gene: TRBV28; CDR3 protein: CASHARGPTVLYNEQFF; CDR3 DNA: TGTGCCAGTCACGCCCGCGGCCCGACAGTGTTATACAATGAGCAGTTCTTC
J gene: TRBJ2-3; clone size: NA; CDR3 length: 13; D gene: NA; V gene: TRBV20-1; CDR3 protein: CSARATATDTQYF; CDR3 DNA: TGCAGTGCTAGAGCGACCGCGACAGATACGCAGTATTTT
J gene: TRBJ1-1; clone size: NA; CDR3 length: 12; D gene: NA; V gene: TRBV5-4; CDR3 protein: CASSREGTEAFF; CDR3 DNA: TGTGCCAGCAGCAGGGAGGGCACTGAAGCTTTCTTT
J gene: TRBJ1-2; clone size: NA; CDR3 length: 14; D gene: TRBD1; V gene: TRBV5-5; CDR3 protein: CASSLRGQAYGYTF; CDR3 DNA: TGTGCCAGCAGCTTGAGGGGACAGGCCTATGGCTACACCTTC
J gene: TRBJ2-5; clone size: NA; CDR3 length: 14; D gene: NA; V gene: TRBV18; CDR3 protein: CASSPASLQETQYF; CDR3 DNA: TGTGCCAGCTCCCCGGCGAGTCTCCAAGAGACCCAGTACTTC
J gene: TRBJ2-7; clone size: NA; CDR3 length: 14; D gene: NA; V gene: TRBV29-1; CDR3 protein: CSVEEGKIPYEQYF; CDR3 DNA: TGCAGCGTTGAAGAGGGGAAGATTCCCTACGAGCAGTACTTC
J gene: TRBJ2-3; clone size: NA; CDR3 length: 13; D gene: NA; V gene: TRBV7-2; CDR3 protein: CASSVKSTDTQYF; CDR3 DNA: TGTGCCAGCAGCGTCAAAAGCACAGATACGCAGTATTTT
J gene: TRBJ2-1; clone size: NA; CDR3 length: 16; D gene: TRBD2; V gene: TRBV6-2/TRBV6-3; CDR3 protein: CASRSPPAGNSNEQFF; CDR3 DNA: TGTGCCAGCAGGTCCCCCCCAGCGGGAAATTCCAATGAGCAGTTCTTC
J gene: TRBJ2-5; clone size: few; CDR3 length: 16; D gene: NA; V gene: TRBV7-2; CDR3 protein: CASSLITGTPQETQYF; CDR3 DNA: TGTGCCAGCAGCTTAATTACCGGGACGCCACAAGAGACCCAGTACTTC
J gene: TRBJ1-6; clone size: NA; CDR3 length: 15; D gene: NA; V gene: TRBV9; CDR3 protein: CASSVDWDNNSPLHF; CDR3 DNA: TGTGCCAGCAGCGTAGATTGGGACAATAATTCACCCCTCCACTTT
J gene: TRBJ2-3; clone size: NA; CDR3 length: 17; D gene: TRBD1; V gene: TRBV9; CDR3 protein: CASSVELVGTGEDTQYF; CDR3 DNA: TGTGCCAGCAGCGTAGAGCTAGTTGGGACAGGGGAAGATACGCAGTATTTT
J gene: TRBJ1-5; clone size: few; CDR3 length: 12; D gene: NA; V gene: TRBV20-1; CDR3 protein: CSARGSGQPQHF; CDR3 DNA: TGCAGTGCTAGAGGGTCAGGCCAGCCCCAGCATTTT
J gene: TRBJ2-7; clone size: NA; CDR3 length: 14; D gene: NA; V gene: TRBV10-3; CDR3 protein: CAISESTEPYEQYF; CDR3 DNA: TGTGCCATCAGTGAATCGACGGAGCCCTACGAGCAGTACTTC